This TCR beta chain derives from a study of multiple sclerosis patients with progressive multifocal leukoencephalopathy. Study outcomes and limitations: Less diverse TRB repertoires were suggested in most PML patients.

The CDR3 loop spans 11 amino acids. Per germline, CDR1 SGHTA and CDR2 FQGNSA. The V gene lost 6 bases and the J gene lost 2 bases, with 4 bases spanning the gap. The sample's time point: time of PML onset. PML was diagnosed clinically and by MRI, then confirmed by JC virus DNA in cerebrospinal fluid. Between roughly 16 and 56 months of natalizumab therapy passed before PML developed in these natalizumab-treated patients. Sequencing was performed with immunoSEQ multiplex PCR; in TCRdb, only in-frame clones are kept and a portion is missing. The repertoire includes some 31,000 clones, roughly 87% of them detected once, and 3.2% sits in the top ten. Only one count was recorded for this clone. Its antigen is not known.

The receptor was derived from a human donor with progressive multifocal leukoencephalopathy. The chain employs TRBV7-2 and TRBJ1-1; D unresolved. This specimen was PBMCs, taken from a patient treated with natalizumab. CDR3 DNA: TGTGCCAGCAGGGGAAACACTGAAGCTTTCTTT. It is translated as CASRGNTEAFF. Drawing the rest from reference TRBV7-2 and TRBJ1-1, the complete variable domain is GAGVSQSPSNKVTEKGKDVELRCDPISGHTALYWYRQSLGQGLEFLIYFQGNSAPDKSGLPSDRFSAERTGGSVSTLTIQRTQQEDSAVYLCASRGNTEAFFGQGTRLTVV.